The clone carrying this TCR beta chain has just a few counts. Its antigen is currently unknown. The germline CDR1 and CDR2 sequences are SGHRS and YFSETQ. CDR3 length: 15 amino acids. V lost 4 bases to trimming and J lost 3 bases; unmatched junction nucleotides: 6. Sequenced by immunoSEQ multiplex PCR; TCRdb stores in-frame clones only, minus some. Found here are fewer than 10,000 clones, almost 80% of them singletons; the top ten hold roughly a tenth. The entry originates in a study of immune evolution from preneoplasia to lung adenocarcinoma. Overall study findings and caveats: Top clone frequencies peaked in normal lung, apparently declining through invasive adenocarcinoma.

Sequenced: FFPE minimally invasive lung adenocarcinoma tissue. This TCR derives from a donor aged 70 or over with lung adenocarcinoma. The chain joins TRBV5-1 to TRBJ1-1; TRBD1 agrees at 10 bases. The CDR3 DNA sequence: TGCGCCAGCAGCATCTCCGGGACAGGGGACACTGAAGCTTTCTTT. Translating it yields CASSISGTGDTEAFF.